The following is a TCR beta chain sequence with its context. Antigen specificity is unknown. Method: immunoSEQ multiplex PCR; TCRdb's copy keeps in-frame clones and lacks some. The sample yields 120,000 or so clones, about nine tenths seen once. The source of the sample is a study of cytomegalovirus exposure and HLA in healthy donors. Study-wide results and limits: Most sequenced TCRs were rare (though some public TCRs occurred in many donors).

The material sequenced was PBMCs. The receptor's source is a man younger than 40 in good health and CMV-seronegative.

CDR3 sequence: CSVEYKGGTEAFF. CDR3 DNA: TGCAGCGTTGAATATAAGGGAGGCACTGAAGCTTTCTTT. The gene calls are TRBV29-1 and TRBJ1-1, with no clear D. CDR3 length: 13 amino acids. The V and J ends lost 2 bases and 4 bases respectively, with 11 bases between them. Per the germline V gene, CDR1 is SQVTM and CDR2 is ANQGSEA.